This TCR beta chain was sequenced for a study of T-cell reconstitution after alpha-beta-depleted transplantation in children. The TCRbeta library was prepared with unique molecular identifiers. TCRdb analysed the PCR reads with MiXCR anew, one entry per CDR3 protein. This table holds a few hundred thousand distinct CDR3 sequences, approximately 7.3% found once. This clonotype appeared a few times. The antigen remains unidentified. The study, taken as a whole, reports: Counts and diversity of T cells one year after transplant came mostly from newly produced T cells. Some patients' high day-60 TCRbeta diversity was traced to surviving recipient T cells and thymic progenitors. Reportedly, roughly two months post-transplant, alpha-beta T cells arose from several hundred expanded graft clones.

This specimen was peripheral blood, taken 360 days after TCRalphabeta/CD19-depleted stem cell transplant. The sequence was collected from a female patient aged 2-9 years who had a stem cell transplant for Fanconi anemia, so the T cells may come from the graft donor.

The CDR3, as DNA: TGTGCCAGCAGTTATCGGAGGGTCCCAGAGAGGGATTGGCCCCAGCATTTT. Protein product: CASSYRRVPERDWPQHF. The rearrangement links TRBV6-5 to TRBJ1-5; no reliable D call. The CDR3 is 17 amino acids. CDR1 and CDR2 from the germline V gene are MNHEY and SVGAGI. V was clipped by 3 bases and J by 9 bases, with 24 bases between them.